This passage covers 5 T cell receptor beta chains from one sample sequenced in a study of CD8+CD57+ T cells in acquired aplastic anemia. It was genomic DNA that served as the template for profiling TCR beta VDJ and CDR3. TCRdb reprocessed the reads via MiXCR and lists one record per CDR3 protein. The data contain fewer than 250,000 distinct CDR3 sequences, around 43% of them seen just once; the ten biggest clones take up 7.8%. Patients picked for sequencing had shown CD8+CD57+ cell expansion detected by flow cytometry. Sequencing was performed on sorted CD4+, CD8+, or CD8+CD57+ T cells (not recorded which) from PBMCs. The receptors derive from a human donor with aplastic anemia.

This clonotype appeared many times. The chain links TRBV5-8 to TRBJ2-3; 11 positions agree with TRBD2. The junction had 2 bases not matched to a gene; V was cut back by 0 bases and J by 5 bases. Germline CDR1 is SGHTS and CDR2 is YDEGEE. This CDR3 is built from 15 residues. CDR3 in amino acids: CASSLEGLAVDTQYF. The CDR3 nucleotides are TGTGCCAGCAGCTTGGAGGGACTAGCGGTAGATACGCAGTATTTT.

The gene calls are TRBV7-9 and TRBJ2-7; 10 nucleotides match TRBD2. Trimming removed 5 bases from V and 7 bases from J; junction bases left unmatched: 8. CDR1 and CDR2 (germline): SEHNR, FQNEAQ (reference sequence). The CDR3 extends over 14 amino acids. This chain's CDR3 is CASSPGLLAGEQYF. The CDR3 nucleotides are TGTGCCAGCAGCCCCGGATTACTAGCGGGGGAGCAGTACTTC.

V usage is TRBV27 and J usage is TRBJ1-2; D uncertain. Germline V gene data show CDR1 as MNHEY and CDR2 as SMNVEV (reference sequence). V lost 3 bases and J 5 bases, leaving 25 bases between the germline ends. The CDR3 sequence is 18 residues long. CDR3 DNA sequence: TGTGCCAGCAGTTTCCGCCCCCCAGGCGTCGGCCCCCGATATGGCTACACCTTC. Amino acids: CASSFRPPGVGPRYGYTF.

Note on this clonotype: Being one base from a much bigger clone, this may be a read error. This rearrangement joins TRBV4-2 to TRBJ2-7, with D unclear. The CDR3 is 13 residues long. Germline loops: CDR1 LGHNA, CDR2 YNFKEQ. The CDR3: CASSQALGYGQYF. The DNA for the CDR3 is TGTGCCAGCAGCCAAGCCCTGGGATACGGGCAGTACTTC.

This clonotype was counted many times. This chain links TRBV4-3 with TRBJ2-3, with D hard to call. Germline CDR1 and CDR2: LGHNA and YSLEER. This CDR3 has 16 amino acids. V was pared by 0 bases and J by 3 bases, with 13 bases between. The CDR3 reads CASSQEISTPTDTQYF. The CDR3 DNA follows: TGCGCCAGCAGCCAAGAAATCTCGACGCCTACAGATACGCAGTATTTT.